The TCR beta chain described here comes from a study of blood T cell repertoires in COVID-19 (dated by TCRdb to about 2020). Context from the whole study: The collaborator samples originated in the United States, Italy and Spain and spanned the acute and convalescent phases of COVID-19. The material from the prospective study consisted of cDNA or gDNA derived from T cells, B-cell-depleted T cells, or PBMCs. Subjects who had been exposed to COVID-19, were actively infected with it, or had recovered from it provided the deeply sampled blood TCRbeta repertoires that made up the dataset. The repertoires were released in a freely available public database meant as a resource for research on the immune response to SARS-CoV-2. Samples were obtained from the ongoing ImmuneRACE study (first 160 participants) and from roughly 1,300 subjects provided by 6 global collaborators. Sample metadata almost always included a de-identified subject ID, COVID-19 status, age in years and sex. Where available, HLA class I and class II types were obtained from metadata supplied by the sample provider rather than from assay-based typing. The investigation overall reported the following: How much clinical and demographic metadata was included differed by source and by participant, and the metadata was provided uncurated.

TCRbeta CDR3 regions were amplified from genomic DNA by means of the immunoSEQ Assay, a bias-controlled multiplex PCR. Under the source paper's analysis protocol: The number of nucleated cells in each sample was estimated by amplification of reference gene primers within the assay. To quantify the absolute abundance of each unique TCRbeta CDR3 rearrangement, sequence reads were collapsed and filtered. For each sample, productive Simpson clonality was calculated by taking the square root of Simpson's diversity index across productive rearrangements. TCRdb took over this immuneACCESS table, retaining in-frame rearrangements with V and J assigned. Such tables are incomplete; in checked studies, under half of the missing clones stem from an unresolved V gene, and the remainder is unexplained. D and trimming were read from the DNA, whereas the V and J calls and clone size are those reported in that table. The sample includes some 110,000 clones, with roughly 85% observed a single time. The ten largest clones take up 3.2% of the sample.

With respect to this clone: There is no known antigen for this receptor. No base qualities exist here, and no much larger clone lies one base off it.

CDR1 and CDR2, per the germline V gene, are SGHRS and YFSETQ. V trim: 1 base; J trim: 0 bases; unmatched bases: 7. The CDR3, cysteine through phenylalanine, is 17 amino acids long. Of the read, only the CDR3 DNA is kept; its 51 bases are in frame from base 1. In Seattle, one collaborating source enrolled patients while the infection was active and tracked those patients longitudinally over the course of disease. Whole blood was collected in K2EDTA tubes by collaborating institutions according to the institutions' own protocols. For TCRbeta analysis, collaborators shipped samples in one of three forms: frozen whole blood, isolated PBMCs, or DNA extracted from either of those sample types.

The chain was built from TRBV5-1 and TRBJ2-3; 8 central nucleotides agree with TRBD2. The TCR comes from an elderly woman with COVID-19, enrolled during active disease. Specimen: peripheral blood. The CDR3 amino acid sequence is: CASSLWGLAGSTDTQYF. The DNA reads TGCGCCAGCAGCTTGTGGGGGTTAGCGGGAAGCACAGATACGCAGTATTTT.